The clone carrying this T cell receptor beta chain has ten or more counts. What it recognizes is unknown. These data originate in a study of regulatory T cells in long-lasting Graves disease. Turning to the study itself: Antithyroid drugs had been taken under 3 months by newly diagnosed Graves' patients. Study results and limitations: In persistent patients, shared public clonotypes (roughly 3,000) outnumbered those in new patients (about 1,000).

Regarding time point: newly diagnosed GD, antithyroid drugs for less than 3 months. Generation of the TCR library employed RNA extracted from PBMCs. Arm-PCR of CDR3 regions and iRepertoire HTBI primers were used to build TCR beta libraries. Using its own MiXCR run on the multiplex PCR reads, TCRdb lists one record per CDR3 protein. Of roughly 420,000 distinct CDR3 sequences in the sample, about 17% are singletons; the top ten hold around a quarter. The V end was cut by 3 bases, the J end by 0 bases, with 9 bases between. The CDR3 totals 14 residues. CDR1 and CDR2 (germline): SNHLY, FYNNEI. The same sample was also used in a study of T cells in Graves' hyperthyroidism and ophthalmopathy. That paper notes: In the first-round RT-PCR of the TCR CDR3, the HTBI primer set was used. The blood repertoire included most of the expanded thyroid clonotypes above 0.001.

The sequences come from peripheral blood mononuclear cells (PBMCs), collected at new diagnosis, from a patient treated with antithyroid drugs. The clonotype originates from a woman in her late teens or twenties with Graves disease. The rearrangement joins TRBV2 to TRBJ2-7; D ambiguous. The CDR3 reads CASSDSISSYEQYF. CDR3 in DNA: TGTGCCAGCAGTGATAGTATCAGCTCCTACGAGCAGTACTTC.